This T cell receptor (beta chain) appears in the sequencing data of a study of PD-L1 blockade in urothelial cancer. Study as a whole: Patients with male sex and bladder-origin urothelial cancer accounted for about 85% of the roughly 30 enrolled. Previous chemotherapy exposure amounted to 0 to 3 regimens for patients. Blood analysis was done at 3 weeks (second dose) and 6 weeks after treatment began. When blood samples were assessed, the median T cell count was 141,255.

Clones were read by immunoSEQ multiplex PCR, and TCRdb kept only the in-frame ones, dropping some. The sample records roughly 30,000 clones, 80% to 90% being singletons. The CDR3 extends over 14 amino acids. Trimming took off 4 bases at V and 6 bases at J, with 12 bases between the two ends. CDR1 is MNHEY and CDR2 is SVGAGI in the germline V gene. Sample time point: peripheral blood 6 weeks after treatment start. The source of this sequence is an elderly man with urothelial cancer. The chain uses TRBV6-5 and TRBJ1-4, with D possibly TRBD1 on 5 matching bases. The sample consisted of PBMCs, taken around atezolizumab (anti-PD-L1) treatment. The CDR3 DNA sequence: TGTGCCAGCAGTTCTCCGGGGGTTTATGAAAAACTGTTTTTT. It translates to CASSSPGVYEKLFF.